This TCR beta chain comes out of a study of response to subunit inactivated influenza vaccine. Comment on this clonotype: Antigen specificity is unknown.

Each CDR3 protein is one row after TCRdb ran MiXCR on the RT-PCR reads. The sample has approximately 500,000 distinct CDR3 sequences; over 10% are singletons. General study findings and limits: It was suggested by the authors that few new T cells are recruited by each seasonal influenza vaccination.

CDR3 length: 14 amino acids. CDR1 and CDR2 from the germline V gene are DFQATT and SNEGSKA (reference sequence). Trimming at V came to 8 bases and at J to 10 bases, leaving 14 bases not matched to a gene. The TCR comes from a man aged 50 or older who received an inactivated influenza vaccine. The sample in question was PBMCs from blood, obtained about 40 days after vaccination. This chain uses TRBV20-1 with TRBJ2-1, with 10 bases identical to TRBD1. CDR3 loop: CSPMRRQGAGEQFF. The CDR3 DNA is TGCAGTCCGATGCGGAGACAGGGGGCGGGAGAGCAGTTCTTC.